Below are 17 T cell receptor beta chains sequenced from a single sample in a study of Graves' ophthalmopathy and Graves' hyperthyroidism (dated 2018 in TCRdb). TCRdb shows the sequencer as Illumina HiSeq 2000. For repertoire sequencing, TCR beta CDR3 regions were amplified from RNA transcripts. HTBI primers and the Qiagen OneStep RT-PCR kit were used in a first-round RT-PCR, which was followed by a second-round multiplex PCR, size selection and purification. TCRdb trimmed public reads at Q25 via fastp, called clones via MiXCR and kept in-frame beta chains. Records with the same CDR3 protein are collapsed into one entry carrying the most frequent genes and DNA. In this sample the table shows some 350,000 distinct CDR3 sequences, about 18% of which occur a single time. The ten most abundant clones make up 2.4% of the sample. The sequencing input was peripheral blood. These receptors were collected from an adult woman with stable Graves' hyperthyroidism.

This clonotype was recorded many times. The chain employs TRBV19 and TRBJ2-7; D is unclear. Germline assignment: CDR1 LNHDA and CDR2 SQIVND (reference sequence). V lost 2 bases and J 0 bases, leaving 11 bases between the germline ends. This CDR3 contains 15 residues. The CDR3 loop is CASSISVDVSYEQYF. CDR3 in DNA: TGTGCCAGTAGTATATCCGTCGATGTCTCCTACGAGCAGTACTTC.

This clonotype has a count of ten or more. V and J are TRBV27 and TRBJ1-2; D uncertain. Germline CDR1 reads MNHEY; CDR2 reads SMNVEV (reference sequence). Trimming cost V 4 bases and J 0 bases, with 9 bases left between them. This CDR3 comprises 14 residues. CDR3: CASSSTYSNYGYTF. CDR3 coding DNA: TGTGCCAGCAGTTCGACATATTCTAACTATGGCTACACCTTC.

This clonotype came up a few times. The chain links TRBV3-1 to TRBJ2-7, with 7 bases fitting TRBD2. The CDR3 is 15 amino acids. V lost 3 bases to trimming and J lost 2 bases; unmatched junction nucleotides: 7. Germline V gene lookup returns CDR1 LGHDT and CDR2 YNNKEL (reference sequence). CDR3 DNA: TGTGCCAGCAGCCACCTAGCGGTACCCCCCTACGAGCAGTACTTC. It translates to CASSHLAVPPYEQYF.

The rearrangement uses TRBV20-1 and TRBJ1-5; TRBD1 might be the D (5 bases). Per the germline V gene, CDR1 is DFQATT and CDR2 is SNEGSKA (reference sequence). The CDR3 length is 11 residues. The CDR3 protein is CGFGGDQPQHF. DNA of the CDR3: TGCGGGTTTGGGGGGGATCAGCCCCAGCATTTT.

This clonotype was counted at least ten times. The rearrangement joins TRBV9 to TRBJ1-1; 7 nucleotides line up with TRBD1. Germline V gene data show CDR1 as SGDLS and CDR2 as YYNGEE. The ends lost 4 bases at V and 4 bases at J; junction bases unmatched: 10. This CDR3 region has 15 residues. The CDR3 region has the DNA TGTGCCAGCAGCATACGCAACAGGGGCGCCACTGAAGCTTTCTTT. This translates into CASSIRNRGATEAFF.

This clonotype was observed at least ten times. The rearrangement joins TRBV20-1 to TRBJ2-7, with unresolved D. The CDR3 contains 12 residues. The V end lost 0 bases, the J end lost 6 bases, and 9 bases lay between the germline ends. CDR1 and CDR2 from the germline V gene are DFQATT and SNEGSKA (reference sequence). The CDR3 DNA is TGCAGTGCTAGAGATTGGGTGGGCGAGCAGTACTTC. Its translation: CSARDWVGEQYF.

This clonotype was seen repeatedly, ten times or more. V usage is TRBV28 and J usage is TRBJ2-2; the match to TRBD1 covers 9 bases. Germline V gene data show CDR1 as MDHEN and CDR2 as SYDVKM. After removal of 7 bases from V and 5 bases from J, the junction contained 8 bases not matched to a gene. The CDR3 length is 15 residues. CDR3 sequence: CASIPGTGRTGELFF. The CDR3 DNA sequence: TGTGCCAGCATCCCAGGGACAGGGAGGACCGGGGAGCTGTTTTTT.

At least ten counts were recorded for this clonotype. The rearrangement uses TRBV29-1 and TRBJ1-1; D is uncertain. Deletions cut 1 base from V and 4 bases from J, with 16 bases between. CDR3 length: 15 amino acids. Germline V gene lookup returns CDR1 SQVTM and CDR2 ANQGSEA. Here the CDR3 reads CSVEVVPLSGTEAFF. The CDR3, as DNA: TGCAGCGTTGAAGTAGTCCCCCTCAGTGGCACTGAAGCTTTCTTT.

Worth noting for this clonotype: A much larger clone lies a single base off, so this may be a read error. The final CDR3 position lacks the conserved phenylalanine or tryptophan, pointing to a likely read error. The chain is built from TRBV20-1 and TRBJ1-5; TRBD1 is a possible D gene (5 bases). This CDR3 comprises 14 residues. From germline, CDR1 is DFQATT and CDR2 SNEGSKA (reference sequence). Trimming shortened V by 4 bases and J by 5 bases, and 15 bases separated the two germline ends. The CDR3, as DNA: TGCAGTGCTACGCCTGGGACCGTCGATCAGCCCCAGCATCTT. Translation: CSATPGTVDQPQHL.

The chain links TRBV7-2 to TRBJ1-2, with TRBD1 identical over 8 bases. The CDR3 runs 14 residues. The J segment lost 8 bases and the V segment lost 3 bases, leaving 8 bases of the junction unmatched. In germline, CDR1 is SGHTA, CDR2 FQGNSA. CDR3 residues: CASSFSRGPGGYTF. CDR3 nucleotides: TGTGCCAGCAGCTTCTCCAGGGGGCCTGGCGGCTACACCTTC.

This clonotype was observed at least ten times. The chain is built from TRBV19 and TRBJ1-2, with 8 bases fitting TRBD1. Losses at the gene ends were 3 bases for V and 9 bases for J; bases not matched to a gene: 3. CDR3 size: 12 residues. Germline V CDR1 and CDR2: LNHDA, SQIVND (reference sequence). CDR3 coding DNA: TGTGCCAGTAGTATGGACAGGGACCGCTACACCTTC. It is translated as CASSMDRDRYTF.

In this sample, this clonotype turned up a few times. This sequence joins TRBV27 and TRBJ2-2; 7 positions agree with TRBD2. The V and J ends lost 6 bases and 3 bases, in that order; junction bases with no gene match: 19. CDR3 length equals 19 residues. Germline V gene lookup returns CDR1 MNHEY and CDR2 SMNVEV (reference sequence). Here the CDR3 reads CASSPKRPGLSYYTGELFF. CDR3 nucleotide sequence: TGTGCCAGCAGCCCAAAACGCCCGGGACTATCCTATTACACCGGGGAGCTGTTTTTT.

Ten or more counts support this clonotype. The chain uses TRBV5-5 and TRBJ1-2; 9 bases map to TRBD1. V shed 1 base, J shed 8 bases, and the junction held 3 bases outside the gene matches. CDR1 SGHKS and CDR2 YYEKEE come from the germline V gene (reference sequence). The length of the CDR3 is 13 residues. The CDR3 protein is CASSLNRGQGYTF. CDR3 in DNA: TGTGCCAGCAGCTTGAACAGGGGGCAGGGCTACACCTTC.

This clonotype was counted ten times or more. This rearrangement joins TRBV20-1 to TRBJ2-7; 8 bases agree with TRBD2. V lost 3 bases and J lost 3; bases outside the gene matches: 7. CDR1 DFQATT and CDR2 SNEGSKA come from the germline V gene (reference sequence). The CDR3 contains 14 residues. The chain's CDR3 is CSASHTSGLYEQYF. The CDR3 nucleotides read TGCAGTGCTAGTCACACTAGCGGCCTCTACGAGCAGTACTTC.

The V gene is TRBV6-5, the J gene TRBJ2-7; D remains unclear. The CDR3 spans 14 residues. The V gene's germline CDR1 is MNHEY and CDR2 SVGAGI. The ends were cut back, 2 bases at V and 5 bases at J, with 13 bases in the middle. CDR3 DNA sequence: TGTGCCAGCAGTTACCAAATTTCCGAGAACGAGCAGTACTTC. Translated, it gives CASSYQISENEQYF.

This clonotype was counted ten times or more. The chain is built from TRBV7-9 and TRBJ2-7, with 9 bases matching TRBD1. V was pared by 4 bases and J by 7 bases, with 8 bases of the junction left unmatched. CDR3 length equals 14 residues. The germline V gene has CDR1 SEHNR and CDR2 FQNEAQ (reference sequence). Written as DNA, the CDR3 is TGTGCCAGCAGCTCCGGACAGGGGATGAGGGAGCAGTACTTC. It yields the protein CASSSGQGMREQYF.

This clonotype has at least ten counts. The chain has TRBV27 and TRBJ2-7, with TRBD1 identical over 7 bases. J was trimmed by 3 bases and V by 4 bases; bases with no gene match: 6. From germline, CDR1 is MNHEY and CDR2 SMNVEV (reference sequence). This CDR3 spans 14 amino acids. In nucleotides, the CDR3 is TGTGCCAGCAGTTACAGGGGAACGCTCTACGAGCAGTACTTC. Its protein product is CASSYRGTLYEQYF.